These T cell receptor beta chains were read from a single sample in a study of cytomegalovirus exposure and HLA in healthy donors. Generated by immunoSEQ multiplex PCR, the TCRdb table keeps only in-frame clones and is missing some. The data show 180,000 or so clones, with 77% seen just once and about 1.5% held by the top ten. The sample comprised PBMCs. The receptors come from a man younger than 30 in good health and CMV-seronegative. CDR3s include the opening cysteine and the closing phenylalanine or tryptophan. The D gene is left open where the match is weak. The listing skips clone size in some rows; elsewhere it reads once, few, many or a size class.

V: TRBV5-1
J: TRBJ2-5
D: .
size: .
DNA: TGCGCCAGCAGCTCCTACCAGACAGAAAACCAAGAGACCCAGTACTTC
CDR3: CASSSYQTENQETQYF

V: TRBV14
J: TRBJ2-2
D: TRBD1
size: .
DNA: TGTGCCAGCAGCCGGGACAGGAGCAGGCTGGGGACCGGGGAGCTGTTTTTT
CDR3: CASSRDRSRLGTGELFF

V: TRBV4-2
J: TRBJ2-3
D: .
size: .
DNA: TGTGCCAGCAGCCAGGGGGCTATGAGTACAGATACGCAGTATTTT
CDR3: CASSQGAMSTDTQYF

V: TRBV9
J: TRBJ2-4
D: TRBD1
size: .
DNA: TGTGCCAGCAGCCTTACAGGGGTGGCCAAAAACATTCAGTACTTC
CDR3: CASSLTGVAKNIQYF

V: TRBV4-2
J: TRBJ2-3
D: TRBD2
size: .
DNA: TGTGCCAGCAGCCAAGACGGGGGACTAGCGTGGAGCACAGATACGCAGTATTTT
CDR3: CASSQDGGLAWSTDTQYF

V: TRBV19
J: TRBJ1-2
D: TRBD1
size: .
DNA: TGTGCCAGTAAAGTTACAGGGGCGGCTAACTATGGCTACACCTTC
CDR3: CASKVTGAANYGYTF

V: TRBV27
J: TRBJ2-7
D: TRBD1
size: .
DNA: TGTGCCAGCAGTTCAGCCGGGACAGACTCCTACGAGCAGTACTTC
CDR3: CASSSAGTDSYEQYF

V: TRBV5-4
J: TRBJ1-6
D: .
size: .
DNA: TGTGCCAGCAGCTTTTTGGGGAGAGGATCACCCCTCCACTTT
CDR3: CASSFLGRGSPLHF

V: TRBV6-6
J: TRBJ2-7
D: .
size: .
DNA: TGTGCCAGCAGTTACTTTGAGGGTTCCTACGAGCAGTACTTC
CDR3: CASSYFEGSYEQYF

V: TRBV6-1
J: TRBJ2-2
D: .
size: .
DNA: TGTGCCAGCAGTTTACGGGCGGGTATCGGGGAGCTGTTTTTT
CDR3: CASSLRAGIGELFF

V: TRBV2
J: TRBJ1-4
D: .
size: .
DNA: TGTGCCAGCAGTGAAGACAGGGTGACTAATGAAAAACTGTTTTTT
CDR3: CASSEDRVTNEKLFF

V: TRBV2
J: TRBJ2-7
D: TRBD1
size: .
DNA: TGTGCCAGCAGTAAGGGACAGGGGCCCTACGAGCAGTACTTC
CDR3: CASSKGQGPYEQYF

V: TRBV2
J: TRBJ2-7
D: TRBD1
size: .
DNA: TGTGCCAGCACAACAGGGGAGTTCTACGAGCAGTACTTC
CDR3: CASTTGEFYEQYF

V: TRBV13
J: TRBJ2-2
D: TRBD2
size: few
DNA: TGTGCCAGCAGCTCGAGACTAGCGGCCCCGAACACCGGGGAGCTGTTTTTT
CDR3: CASSSRLAAPNTGELFF

V: TRBV7-9
J: TRBJ1-2
D: .
size: once
DNA: TGTGCCAGCAGCCTCGGGACTGACGCCTATGGCTACACCTTC
CDR3: CASSLGTDAYGYTF

V: TRBV11-2
J: TRBJ2-7
D: .
size: .
DNA: TGTGCCAGCACCTTACAGGGAATTTCCTACGAGCAGTACTTC
CDR3: CASTLQGISYEQYF

V: TRBV7-8
J: TRBJ2-3
D: .
size: .
DNA: TGTGCCAGCAGCAGACATCCCACAGATACGCAGTATTTT
CDR3: CASSRHPTDTQYF

V: TRBV19
J: TRBJ1-3
D: .
size: .
DNA: TGTGCCAGTAGTTTACGCCCACAGGGCGTTCTCTCTGGAAACACCATATATTTT
CDR3: CASSLRPQGVLSGNTIYF

V: TRBV4-1
J: TRBJ2-1
D: .
size: .
DNA: TGCGCCAGCAGCCAAGTGTGGGACACATCCTACAATGAGCAGTTCTTC
CDR3: CASSQVWDTSYNEQFF

V: TRBV2
J: TRBJ1-1
D: TRBD1
size: .
DNA: TGTGCCAGCAGTCTGCGACAGGGGGCGAAATCTGAAGCTTTCTTT
CDR3: CASSLRQGAKSEAFF

V: TRBV4-3
J: TRBJ1-2
D: TRBD1
size: .
DNA: TGCGCCAGCAGCCAAGAACCGACAGGGGAAGGCTACACCTTC
CDR3: CASSQEPTGEGYTF

V: TRBV7-3
J: TRBJ2-1
D: TRBD2
size: .
DNA: TGTGCCAGCAGCTTAATGGGACTAGCGGGAGGCGGTGAGCAGTTCTTC
CDR3: CASSLMGLAGGGEQFF

V: TRBV13
J: TRBJ2-1
D: TRBD2
size: .
DNA: TGTGCCAGCAGCTTAGGCAAAGGGAGGGATGAGCAGTTCTTC
CDR3: CASSLGKGRDEQFF

V: TRBV6-5
J: TRBJ2-2
D: TRBD1
size: .
DNA: TGTGCCAGCAGTCCGGGACAGCGTTTCACCGGGGAGCTGTTTTTT
CDR3: CASSPGQRFTGELFF

V: TRBV4-2
J: TRBJ2-1
D: .
size: .
DNA: TGTGCCAGCAGCCAAGGGGCCGCCTCTGATGAGCAGTTCTTC
CDR3: CASSQGAASDEQFF

V: TRBV9
J: TRBJ2-3
D: TRBD2
size: few
DNA: TGTGCCAGCAGCGTAGGGAACAGGACTAGCGGGAATACGCAGTATTTT
CDR3: CASSVGNRTSGNTQYF

V: TRBV5-1
J: TRBJ2-7
D: TRBD1
size: .
DNA: TGCGCCAGCAGCTTGGCCCCAGGGGGCTTCTACGAGCAGTACTTC
CDR3: CASSLAPGGFYEQYF

V: TRBV15
J: TRBJ1-1
D: TRBD1
size: .
DNA: TGTGCCACCAGTAATGCTTTAGGAACAGGGGGCGAGAGCACTGAAGCTTTCTTT
CDR3: CATSNALGTGGESTEAFF

V: TRBV9
J: TRBJ1-2
D: TRBD1
size: .
DNA: TGTGCCAGCAGCGTAGGACCACGGGACAGGTCTGGTGGCTACACCTTC
CDR3: CASSVGPRDRSGGYTF

V: TRBV9
J: TRBJ1-1
D: .
size: .
DNA: TGTGCCAGCAGCACCAACAGGGCTGGTCACACTGAAGCTTTCTTT
CDR3: CASSTNRAGHTEAFF

V: TRBV7-9
J: TRBJ2-3
D: TRBD2
size: .
DNA: TGTGCCAGCAGCTTATCGTCTAGCGGGAGGACAGATACGCAGTATTTT
CDR3: CASSLSSSGRTDTQYF

V: TRBV5-6
J: TRBJ2-5
D: .
size: .
DNA: TGTGCCAGCAGCTTGGGCGGCCTATACCAAGAGACCCAGTACTTC
CDR3: CASSLGGLYQETQYF